The 32 T cell receptor beta chains below all came from one sample that was sequenced in a study of blood T cell repertoires in COVID-19 (dated by TCRdb to the early 2020s). The receptor library was made with the immunoSEQ multiplex PCR assay. TCRdb retrieved this table from immuneACCESS and kept in-frame rearrangements only. Not all clones are present; in checked studies, unresolved V genes account for under half, and no reason is known for the remainder. This sample holds some 120,000 clones; around 88% were observed only once. The ten largest clones represent nearly 0.9% of the sample. Sequencing input: peripheral blood. The receptors shown here come from a woman in her forties or fifties with active or convalescent COVID-19.

The chain has TRBV5-4 and TRBJ2-5; TRBD2 matches at 13 bases. Unmatched junction bases numbered 4, after V lost 0 bases and J lost 5 bases. CDR3 length equals 16 residues. Germline V lookup: CDR1 SGHNT, CDR2 YYREEE (reference sequence). This CDR3 reads CASSLATLAGGETQYF. CDR3 nucleotide sequence: TGTGCCAGCAGCTTGGCCACACTAGCGGGAGGGGAGACCCAGTACTTC.

The chain recombines TRBV6-1 with TRBJ2-7; 8 bases are shared with TRBD1. V was clipped by 3 bases and J by 3 bases; unmatched bases: 7. The germline gives CDR1 MNHNS, CDR2 SASEGT. This CDR3 comprises 15 residues. The CDR3 coding sequence is TGTGCCAGCAGTGATAAATGGACAGGGAACTACGAGCAGTACTTC. This translates into CASSDKWTGNYEQYF.

The gene calls are TRBV11-3 and TRBJ2-1; 9 bases fit TRBD2. V shed 5 bases, J shed 7 bases, and the junction held 12 bases outside the gene matches. The CDR3 extends over 16 amino acids. Looked up from germline, CDR1 is SGHNT and CDR2 is YENEEA. In DNA, the CDR3 is TGTGCCAGCAGCCCCCACTCAGGCGGGAGGGCGAATGAGCAGTTCTTC. This sequence encodes CASSPHSGGRANEQFF.

CDR3 amino acids: CASRIQGWATNEKLFF. The DNA for the CDR3 is TGTGCCAGCAGAATACAGGGATGGGCAACTAATGAAAAACTGTTTTTT. The rearrangement links TRBV28 to TRBJ1-4, with D perhaps matching TRBD1 (6 bases). V shed 6 bases and J shed 0 bases, with 14 bases lying between them. CDR3 length equals 16 residues. Germline V gene sequence: CDR1 MDHEN, CDR2 SYDVKM.

The CDR3 here is CASSRTGDNQPQHF. CDR3 sequence (DNA): TGTGCCAGCAGCAGGACAGGGGACAATCAGCCCCAGCATTTT. The V gene is TRBV11-2, the J gene TRBJ1-5; 9 nucleotides align to TRBD1. Germline V gene data show CDR1 as SGHAT and CDR2 as FQNNGV. CDR3 length: 14 amino acids. Trimming at V came to 5 bases and at J to 3 bases, leaving 2 bases not matched to a gene.

The V and J genes are TRBV21-1 and TRBJ2-5; the table names TRBD2, a call not compared with the DNA. TRBV21-1 is flagged as a pseudogene. The CDR3 has 14 residues. CDR3 protein: CASSGRTRKETQYF. CDR3 DNA: TGTGCCAGCAGCGGACGGACTAGGAAAGAGACCCAGTACTTC.

This clone showed up just a few times. The chain joins TRBV7-2 to TRBJ2-1; D remains ambiguous. The V gene lost 4 bases and the J gene lost 6 bases, with 13 bases spanning the gap. Germline V gene sequence: CDR1 SGHTA, CDR2 FQGNSA. This CDR3 contains 14 residues. CDR3 amino acids: CASSSAGRRNEQFF. CDR3 DNA sequence: TGTGCCAGCAGCTCCGCAGGCCGGCGCAATGAGCAGTTCTTC.

This clone has only a few counts. This chain links TRBV2 with TRBJ2-5, with a tentative D call TRBD2 (6 bases). The CDR3 runs to 14 residues. Germline values: CDR1 SNHLY, CDR2 FYNNEI. V was pared by 8 bases and J by 4 bases, with 17 bases between. The CDR3, as DNA: TGTGCCAGCGGAAGACTAGAGCGGCGAGAGACCCAGTACTTC. Its translation is CASGRLERRETQYF. The whole variable domain, filled in from reference TRBV2 and TRBJ2-5, reads EPEVTQTPSHQVTQMGQEVILRCVPISNHLYFYWYRQILGQKVEFLVSFYNNEISEKSEIFDDQFSVERPDGSNFTLKIRSTKLEDSAMYFCASGRLERRETQYFGPGTRLLVL.

V usage is TRBV20-1 and J usage is TRBJ2-5; D might be TRBD2 (5 bases). CDR1 DFQATT and CDR2 SNEGSKA come from the germline V gene (reference sequence). This CDR3 region has 11 residues. Trimming pared 5 bases from V and 9 bases from J, leaving 13 bases between. The CDR3 sequence is CSALDSPPQYF. CDR3 nucleotide sequence: TGCAGTGCTTTGGACTCCCCGCCCCAGTACTTC.

This clone was observed a few times. V and J are TRBV29-1 and TRBJ2-7, with D tentatively TRBD2 (6 bases). CDR1 is SQVTM, CDR2 ANQGSEA, per germline. The CDR3 runs to 13 residues. V was pared by 7 bases and J by 6 bases, with 19 bases between. The CDR3 sequence: CSGAGSGLGEQYF. Here the CDR3 DNA reads TGCAGCGGGGCGGGGTCAGGACTGGGCGAGCAGTACTTC.

The rearrangement uses TRBV27 and TRBJ1-5, with 7 nucleotides matching TRBD1. J was trimmed by 5 bases and V by 0 bases; bases with no gene match: 7. The CDR3 has 16 residues. The V gene's germline CDR1 is MNHEY and CDR2 SMNVEV (reference sequence). The DNA of the CDR3 is TGTGCCAGCAGTTTATCCGGCAGGGGGACCTATCAGCCCCAGCATTTT. As protein: CASSLSGRGTYQPQHF.

In regard to this clone: The same CDR3 arises from other DNA sequences in this sample as well. The rearrangement uses TRBV7-9 and TRBJ2-7; no clear D. Trimming pared 0 bases from V and 2 bases from J, leaving 5 bases between. The CDR3 runs to 13 residues. Germline CDR1 SEHNR, CDR2 FQNEAQ (reference sequence). The DNA for the CDR3 is TGTGCCAGCAGCTTAGCACAAACCTACGAGCAGTACTTC. Translated, it gives CASSLAQTYEQYF.

This clone has a single count. The chain combines TRBV28 with TRBJ2-5; 9 bases map to TRBD1. V lost 6 bases and J lost 5; bases outside the gene matches: 7. The CDR3 runs 14 residues. CDR1 and CDR2 from the germline V gene are MDHEN and SYDVKM. In DNA form, the CDR3 reads TGTGCCAGCAGAGTTACAGGGGGCGCGGAGACCCAGTACTTC. It codes for CASRVTGGAETQYF. The whole variable domain, filled in from reference TRBV28 and TRBJ2-5, reads DVKVTQSSRYLVKRTGEKVFLECVQDMDHENMFWYRQDPGLGLRLIYFSYDVKMKEKGDIPEGYSVSREKKERFSLILESASTNQTSMYLCASRVTGGAETQYFGPGTRLLVL.

The chain combines TRBV7-2 with TRBJ1-2, with 10 bases matching TRBD1. CDR1 and CDR2 (germline): SGHTA, FQGNSA. The CDR3 is made up of 16 amino acids. V was clipped by 3 bases and J by 4 bases; unmatched bases: 8. The CDR3 reads CASSFRQGAMGYGYTF. The CDR3 region has the DNA TGTGCCAGCAGCTTCAGACAGGGGGCGATGGGCTATGGCTACACCTTC. The full variable domain, in which reference TRBV7-2 and TRBJ1-2 provide the parts outside the CDR3, is GAGVSQSPSNKVTEKGKDVELRCDPISGHTALYWYRQSLGQGLEFLIYFQGNSAPDKSGLPSDRFSAERTGGSVSTLTIQRTQQEDSAVYLCASSFRQGAMGYGYTFGSGTRLTVV.

The rearrangement links TRBV2 to TRBJ2-1, with 9 bases that match TRBD2. CDR1 is SNHLY, CDR2 FYNNEI, per germline. The CDR3 is made up of 14 amino acids. With V trimmed by 7 bases and J by 7 bases, 8 bases remained unmatched. This CDR3 reads CASNPGLADNEQFF. The CDR3 DNA follows: TGTGCCAGCAACCCGGGACTAGCTGATAATGAGCAGTTCTTC.

The V and J genes are TRBV30 and TRBJ2-1, with a possible D match to TRBD1 (6 bases). Germline V CDR1 and CDR2: GTSNPN, SVGIG (reference sequence). The CDR3 runs 13 residues. Deletions cut 4 bases from V and 4 bases from J, with 11 bases between. The CDR3 loop is CAWTGAVYNEQFF. The CDR3 DNA reads TGTGCCTGGACAGGGGCGGTTTACAATGAGCAGTTCTTC.

This clone was counted between two and nine times. J is TRBJ2-7 and V is TRBV7-9, with 11 bases aligning to TRBD1. V dropped 4 bases and J dropped 3; count of bases not matched to a gene: 5. The CDR3 is made up of 15 amino acids. CDR1 and CDR2 from the germline V gene are SEHNR and FQNEAQ (reference sequence). The CDR3 protein is CASSYPGQGDYEQYF. The CDR3 coding sequence is TGTGCCAGCAGCTATCCGGGACAGGGGGACTACGAGCAGTACTTC. Full variable domain (outside the CDR3, taken from reference TRBV7-9 and TRBJ2-7): DTGVSQNPRHKITKRGQNVTFRCDPISEHNRLYWYRQTLGQGPEFLTYFQNEAQLEKSRLLSDRFSAERPKGSFSTLEIQRTEQGDSAMYLCASSYPGQGDYEQYFGPGTRLTVT.

The chain links TRBV30 to TRBJ1-5, with TRBD1 as a possible D gene (6 bases). Trimming removed 3 bases at V and 6 bases at J, with 18 bases between. Looked up from germline, CDR1 is GTSNPN and CDR2 is SVGIG (reference sequence). CDR3 length: 15 residues. In DNA, the CDR3 is TGTGCCTGGAGGGTCGGGGGGGGCTCTGGTCAGCCCCAGCATTTT. Translating it yields CAWRVGGGSGQPQHF.

The rearrangement joins TRBV4-2 to TRBJ2-3; 9 bases match TRBD2. The CDR3 has 20 residues. After removal of 0 bases from V and 0 bases from J, the junction contained 13 bases not matched to a gene. The V gene's germline CDR1 is LGHNA and CDR2 YNFKEQ. This CDR3 reads CASSQDQLAGEVTSTDTQYF. The CDR3 DNA sequence: TGTGCCAGCAGCCAAGATCAATTAGCGGGAGAGGTAACGAGCACAGATACGCAGTATTTT.

The V gene is TRBV11-2, the J gene TRBJ1-2; tentative D call: TRBD1 (5 bases). The V end was cut by 1 base, the J end by 5 bases, with 11 bases between. Germline V lookup: CDR1 SGHAT, CDR2 FQNNGV. The CDR3 spans 14 residues. CDR3 sequence: CASSLGRVGYGYTF. The CDR3 coding sequence is TGTGCCAGCAGCTTAGGCAGGGTAGGATATGGCTACACCTTC.

The chain employs TRBV6-4 and TRBJ2-3, with 8 positions matching TRBD2. V gave up 8 bases and J gave up 6 bases; unmatched junction bases: 7. This CDR3 spans 13 amino acids. Germline CDR1 MRHNA, CDR2 SNTAGT. Here the CDR3 reads CASVREGRDTQYF. The DNA of the CDR3 is TGTGCCAGCGTCCGGGAGGGGCGCGATACGCAGTATTTT.

The CDR3 sequence is CASSLGGNPTNGYTF. CDR3 sequence (DNA): TGTGCCAGCAGTTTAGGAGGGAATCCAACTAATGGCTACACCTTC. The chain carries TRBV28 and TRBJ1-2; D is ambiguous. Trimming cost V 2 bases and J 6 bases, with 16 bases left between them. The CDR3 loop spans 15 amino acids. Germline values: CDR1 MDHEN, CDR2 SYDVKM.

This clone is a singleton in its sample. The chain recombines TRBV20-1 with TRBJ2-5; D uncertain. CDR1 is DFQATT, CDR2 SNEGSKA, per germline (reference sequence). CDR3 length: 11 amino acids. Trimming shortened V by 2 bases and J by 2 bases, and 3 bases separated the two germline ends. The CDR3 protein is CSARLQETQYF. DNA of the CDR3: TGCAGTGCTAGACTGCAAGAGACCCAGTACTTC.

The chain joins TRBV5-1 to TRBJ1-3, with 11 bases aligning to TRBD1. There are 15 residues in the CDR3. Unmatched junction bases numbered 4, after V lost 4 bases and J lost 4 bases. The germline V gene has CDR1 SGHRS and CDR2 YFSETQ. CDR3 bases: TGCGCCAGCAGCCCTGGACAGGGGGCCGGAAACACCATATATTTT. It encodes CASSPGQGAGNTIYF.

The count of this clone is one. The rearrangement links TRBV3-1 (or the pseudogene TRBV3-2) to TRBJ2-1, with 13 positions matching TRBD2. This CDR3 has 17 residues. The junction had 12 bases not matched to a gene; V was cut back by 6 bases and J by 7 bases. Per the germline V gene, CDR1 is LGHDT and CDR2 is YNNKEL (reference sequence). This chain's CDR3 is CASSKTSGRNFGNEQFF. CDR3 nucleotides: TGTGCCAGCAGTAAGACTAGCGGGAGGAACTTCGGTAATGAGCAGTTCTTC.

The chain uses TRBV7-2 and TRBJ1-3, with TRBD1 matching 9 bases. Losses at the gene ends were 1 base for V and 3 bases for J; bases not matched to a gene: 4. CDR3 length: 16 amino acids. Per the germline V gene, CDR1 is SGHTA and CDR2 is FQGNSA. The CDR3 sequence is CASSLVGTGFGNTIYF. The DNA for the CDR3 is TGTGCCAGCAGCTTAGTTGGGACAGGGTTTGGAAACACCATATATTTT.

CDR3 coding DNA: TGTGCCAGCAGTGTGGAGGGCGTCAATGAGCAGTTCTTC. Translated: CASSVEGVNEQFF. The chain couples TRBV2 to TRBJ2-1; tentatively, D is TRBD2 (6 bases). CDR3 length equals 13 residues. Germline CDR1 SNHLY, CDR2 FYNNEI. V was pared by 4 bases and J by 6 bases, with 10 bases between.

V and J are TRBV6-5 and TRBJ1-6; a possible D gene is TRBD1 (5 bases). Germline CDR1 MNHEY, CDR2 SVGAGI. The CDR3 covers 14 residues. V dropped 2 bases and J dropped 9 bases, with 11 bases sitting between them. The CDR3, as DNA: TGTGCCAGCAGTTACGGGGTGGGGGGTTCACCCCTCCACTTT. It is translated as CASSYGVGGSPLHF.

V and J are TRBV6-2 or TRBV6-3 and TRBJ1-1; TRBD1 agrees at 11 bases. This CDR3 spans 14 amino acids. Germline assignment: CDR1 MNHEY and CDR2 SVGEGT. The V and J ends lost 5 bases and 6 bases, in that order; junction bases with no gene match: 5. In DNA, the CDR3 is TGTGCCAGCAGTATCGGACAGGGGGCCGCTGAAGCTTTCTTT. This codes for CASSIGQGAAEAFF.

This sequence joins TRBV5-1 and TRBJ2-7; no clear D gene. The V end was cut by 2 bases, the J end by 5 bases, with 5 bases between. The CDR3 totals 11 residues. Germline CDR1 SGHRS, CDR2 YFSETQ. CDR3 coding DNA: TGCGCCAGCAGCTTAGGAGACGAGCAGTACTTC. Residues: CASSLGDEQYF.

The rearrangement links TRBV11-2 to TRBJ2-2, with TRBD1 matching 9 bases. The CDR3 consists of 18 residues. Looked up from germline, CDR1 is SGHAT and CDR2 is FQNNGV. V was clipped by 3 bases and J by 5 bases; unmatched bases: 13. The CDR3: CASSLGQGSGGFTGELFF. Here the CDR3 DNA reads TGTGCCAGCAGCTTGGGACAGGGTAGCGGAGGTTTTACCGGGGAGCTGTTTTTT.

The sample holds a few counts of this clone. The V and J genes are TRBV4-3 and TRBJ2-7, with a weak D call TRBD1 (6 bases). Per the germline V gene, CDR1 is LGHNA and CDR2 is YSLEER. The CDR3 sequence is 15 residues long. With 0 bases removed from V and 3 bases from J, the gap between germline ends came to 12 bases. The CDR3 DNA is TGCGCCAGCAGCCAAGATAGGCAGGGGATCTACGAGCAGTACTTC. It specifies CASSQDRQGIYEQYF.